The rows below give T cell receptor beta chains drawn from one sample of a study of blood T cells in healthy people across ages. MiXCR, applied by TCRdb to the 5' RACE reads, yields one record per CDR3 protein. The table lists 1.5 million to 2 million distinct CDR3 sequences, around 35% of them singletons. The specimen sequenced was blood. The receptors originated from a woman aged 25 to 39 in good health. Each CDR3 is given with its conserved first and last residue. The order of the fields is clone size, J gene, V gene, D gene, CDR3 DNA, CDR3 protein. A D gene is named only where the DNA matches it firmly. Clone size is not always given. Where it is, it says once, few, many or a class for expanded clones.

>few|TRBJ2-7|TRBV11-2|TRBD2
TGTGCCAGCAGCTCCCTTGAGATAGCGGGGGATCCCTCGCGGGAGCAGTACTTC
CASSSLEIAGDPSREQYF
>NA|TRBJ2-7|TRBV27|NA
TGTGCCAGCAGTTTTATGGGGGGTTTAGTTTCCTACGAGCAGTACTTC
CASSFMGGLVSYEQYF
>NA|TRBJ2-7|TRBV3-1|TRBD1
TGTGCCAGCAGCCCAGGGGGCATCGGGGTTTCCTACGAGCAGTACTTC
CASSPGGIGVSYEQYF
>few|TRBJ2-5|TRBV5-1|TRBD2
TGCGCCAGCGCGATTGTAACTAGCGCGCAAGAGACCCAGTACTTC
CASAIVTSAQETQYF
>few|TRBJ2-1|TRBV7-6|TRBD1
TGTGCCAGCAGCAGGGGACAGGATGACAATGAGCAGTTCTTC
CASSRGQDDNEQFF
>NA|TRBJ2-1|TRBV4-2|TRBD2
TGTGCAGCCGGAGGGCGGGGGGATAGCTCCTACAATGAGCAGTTCTTC
CAAGGRGDSSYNEQFF
>few|TRBJ2-3|TRBV11-2|NA
TGTGCCAGCAGCTTAGCCCGAGGACGAGATACGCAGTATTTT
CASSLARGRDTQYF
>NA|TRBJ2-7|TRBV2|NA
TGTGCCAGCGGAGGGGTTGGCGACTACGAGCAGTACTTC
CASGGVGDYEQYF
>NA|TRBJ2-1|TRBV25-1|NA
TGTGCCAGCAGTGAATCCAGCGGGCTCTACAATGAGCAGTTCTTC
CASSESSGLYNEQFF
>NA|TRBJ2-1|TRBV29-1|NA
TGCAGCGTTGGGACTACTTACAATGAGCAGTTCTTC
CSVGTTYNEQFF
>NA|TRBJ2-3|TRBV6-5|NA
TGTGCCAGCAGATCCCCAGGAACTGTCGGCACAGATACGCAGTATTTT
CASRSPGTVGTDTQYF
>NA|TRBJ2-3|TRBV12-3/TRBV12-4|NA
TGTGCCAGCGGAGTAGCGCCTAGCACAGATACGCAGTATTTT
CASGVAPSTDTQYF
>NA|TRBJ2-1|TRBV5-6|NA
TGTGCCAGCGAATCGGTCTACAATGAGCAGTTCTTC
CASESVYNEQFF
>NA|TRBJ2-1|TRBV29-1|TRBD2
TGCAGCGCCTCAGATAGCGGGAGAGACAGGGATGGTGAGCAGTTCTTC
CSASDSGRDRDGEQFF
>NA|TRBJ2-7|TRBV20-1|NA
TGCAGTGCTAGAGGCAGTAGGACCTACGAGCAGTACTTC
CSARGSRTYEQYF
>NA|TRBJ1-5|TRBV6-2/TRBV6-3|NA
TGTGCCAGCAGTTACTCGGGAGGGGCTAGGAATCAGCCCCAGCATTTT
CASSYSGGARNQPQHF
>NA|TRBJ2-5|TRBV7-9|NA
TGTGCCAGCCTGGGGGCCGGGACCCCCAGGGAGACCCAGTACTTC
CASLGAGTPRETQYF
>few|TRBJ1-4|TRBV29-1|NA
TGCAGCGTTGAAGACCCCGGGACCGCGGAAAAACTGTTTTTT
CSVEDPGTAEKLFF
>many|TRBJ1-1|TRBV6-5|NA
TGTGCCAGCAGTTTCGGGGGCTACACTGAAGCTTTCTTT
CASSFGGYTEAFF
>NA|TRBJ2-1|TRBV20-1|NA
TGCAGTGCTCAGATTGCATTTAGCAATGAGCAGTTCTTC
CSAQIAFSNEQFF
>NA|TRBJ2-6|TRBV3-1|NA
TGTGCCAGCAGCCAAGACGCCGCGACAGTGATCTCTGGGGCCAACGTCCTGACTTTC
CASSQDAATVISGANVLTF
>few|TRBJ1-5|TRBV20-1|TRBD1
TGCAGTTGCGGGACAGGGGTTAAGGCTCAGCCCCAGCATTTT
CSCGTGVKAQPQHF
>many|TRBJ2-3|TRBV13|TRBD2
TGTGCCAGCAGCCAGAGCGGGAGAGGAACAGATACGCAGTATTTT
CASSQSGRGTDTQYF
>many|TRBJ2-7|TRBV20-1|NA
TGCAGTGCTCCAGGACGGAGCGTCTACGAGCAGTACTTC
CSAPGRSVYEQYF
>NA|TRBJ1-2|TRBV7-9|NA
TGTGCCAGCAGCCAGGACAGCGACGGGGGCTACACCTTC
CASSQDSDGGYTF
>few|TRBJ2-4|TRBV28|TRBD1
TGTGCCAGCAGTTTCGGACAGGGGGGAGGGGTGGACATTCAGTACTTC
CASSFGQGGGVDIQYF
>few|TRBJ2-7|TRBV4-2|NA
TGTGCCAGCAGCCAGACGGGGCAGGGACCTTCGTACGAGCAGTACTTC
CASSQTGQGPSYEQYF
>many|TRBJ2-1|TRBV20-1|NA
TGCAGTGCTAGCGGGAGATCCTACAATGAGCAGTTCTTC
CSASGRSYNEQFF
>few|TRBJ2-2|TRBV9|NA
TGTGCCAGCAGTAGACCTAGTGGGGGGATTACCGGGGAGCTGTTTTTT
CASSRPSGGITGELFF
>NA|TRBJ2-1|TRBV5-1|NA
TGCGCCAGCACGTCAGAGGGGAGCTCCTACAATGAGCAGTTCTTC
CASTSEGSSYNEQFF
>few|TRBJ2-7|TRBV11-2|NA
TGTGCCAGCAGCTTAGATTTACAGGCCTACGAGCAGTACTTC
CASSLDLQAYEQYF
>NA|TRBJ2-1|TRBV6-6|TRBD1
TGTGCCAGCCACAGTCCCGGACAGGGTCTCTACAATGAGCAGTTCTTC
CASHSPGQGLYNEQFF
>many|TRBJ2-5|TRBV12-3/TRBV12-4|NA
TGTGCCAGCAGCCAACAGGGAGTGGAGACCCAGTACTTC
CASSQQGVETQYF
>many|TRBJ2-6|TRBV6-5|NA
TGTGCCAGCAGACAAAACAGCGCCGGGGCCAACGTCCTGACTTTC
CASRQNSAGANVLTF
>NA|TRBJ2-1|TRBV20-1|NA
TGCAGTGCTAGCGGGGGACCCTACAATGAGCAGTTCTTC
CSASGGPYNEQFF
>NA|TRBJ2-4|TRBV9|TRBD1
TGTGCTAGCAGCGTAGGGACAGCTGGGGAGCGGTACTTC
CASSVGTAGERYF
>few|TRBJ2-3|TRBV20-1|TRBD1
TGCAGTGCTAGATCTGCAGGGGGAACAGATACGCAGTATTTT
CSARSAGGTDTQYF
>NA|TRBJ2-5|TRBV27|NA
TGTGCCAGCAGTTTCTACGGCAATCAAGAGACCCAGTACTTC
CASSFYGNQETQYF
>many|TRBJ2-3|TRBV9|NA
TGTGCCAGCAGCCCCATAGGTACAGATACGCAGTATTTT
CASSPIGTDTQYF
>NA|TRBJ1-2|TRBV4-2|NA
TGTGCCAGCAGCCAAGAGAGGTTATCGCTATTCGCTGGCTACACCTTC
CASSQERLSLFAGYTF
>NA|TRBJ1-2|TRBV4-1|NA
TGCGCCAGCAGCCTATTGGATACGTTGGACTATGGCTACACCTTC
CASSLLDTLDYGYTF
>NA|TRBJ2-7|TRBV5-4|TRBD1
TGTGCCAGCAGCTTGTGGGCAGGGGGAGTCTCCTACGAGCAGTACTTC
CASSLWAGGVSYEQYF
>NA|TRBJ1-2|TRBV2|TRBD1
TGTGCCAGCAGCGAAGGGGACAGGTCTTCGGGTGGCTACACCTTC
CASSEGDRSSGGYTF
>NA|TRBJ2-7|TRBV9|TRBD2
TGTGCCAGCAGCGACCCGATCCGCGGGGGATACAATGAGCAGTACTTC
CASSDPIRGGYNEQYF
>few|TRBJ2-1|TRBV20-1|NA
TGCAGTGCTAGATCCCGACAGGCCCCAACCTACAATGAGCAGTTCTTC
CSARSRQAPTYNEQFF
>NA|TRBJ2-1|TRBV5-1|TRBD2
TGCGCCAGCAGTTGGGTAGCGGGAGGGGGTGAGCAGTTCTTC
CASSWVAGGGEQFF
>NA|TRBJ1-5|TRBV6-6|TRBD1
TGTGCCAGCAGTCCTGGACAGGGTGCAGAGCAGCCCCAGCATTTT
CASSPGQGAEQPQHF
>NA|TRBJ1-1|TRBV5-1|TRBD1
TGCGCCAGCAGCTTCACAGGGGCGAGCACTGAAGCTTTCTTT
CASSFTGASTEAFF
>few|TRBJ2-1|TRBV6-2/TRBV6-3|NA
TGTGCCAGCAGACCTCCGGGACGGCTATACAATGAGCAGTTCTTC
CASRPPGRLYNEQFF
>few|TRBJ1-2|TRBV5-5|NA
TGTGCCAGCAGTTTCATCCCCCCAGACTATGGCTACACCTTC
CASSFIPPDYGYTF
>few|TRBJ1-2|TRBV9|NA
TGTGCCAGCAGCATAGCCGGGGACTATGGCTACACCTTC
CASSIAGDYGYTF
>NA|TRBJ2-1|TRBV27|TRBD2
TGTGCCAGCAGGCTAGCGGGGGGGCTTATCAATGAGCAGTTCTTC
CASRLAGGLINEQFF
>NA|TRBJ2-3|TRBV9|NA
TGTGCCAGCAGCGTAACGGGCGACACCCGGGTGGATACGCAGTATTTT
CASSVTGDTRVDTQYF
>few|TRBJ2-1|TRBV10-1|NA
TGCGCCGACGGGTTCGGCGGCAAGGGGCAGTTCTTC
CADGFGGKGQFF
>NA|TRBJ2-3|TRBV5-1|TRBD1
TGCGCCAGCAGTTCTCATGGGACAGGGAAAGGGGGGGAGGAGGATACGCAGTATTTT
CASSSHGTGKGGEEDTQYF
>NA|TRBJ1-2|TRBV10-3|NA
TGTGCCATCCTGGACGGGGCGGGCTATGGCTACACCTTC
CAILDGAGYGYTF
>few|TRBJ2-2|TRBV21-1|NA
TGTGCCAGCCAAGATAACTACACCGGGGAGCTGTTTTTT
CASQDNYTGELFF